This T cell receptor (beta chain) was captured in a study of cytomegalovirus exposure and HLA in healthy donors. Study-wide results and caveats: Later work found that TCR association rates differed between HLA loci; DRB1 had the most and HLA-C the fewest. The majority of TCR sequences were rare, yet some public TCRs appeared in many donors. Near-uniform donor sequencing depth was presumed by presence/absence analyses.

Notes on this clone: Antigen: not known.

The PCR employed 60 Vbeta primers together with 13 Jbeta primers. Here immunoSEQ multiplex PCR was the method, and the copy in TCRdb shows in-frame clones only, minus some. The sample lists about 190,000 clones; roughly 13% were seen once. After removal of 6 bases from V and 7 bases from J, the junction contained 6 bases not matched to a gene. The germline V gene encodes CDR1 MNHEY and CDR2 SVGAGI. This CDR3 spans 13 amino acids. Although they were nominally healthy when sampled, donors likely had unrecorded immune exposures. This chain links TRBV6-5 with TRBJ1-5; 7 nucleotides line up with TRBD1. Sequenced input: PBMCs. This sequence originates from a man aged 45-60 years in good health and CMV-seropositive. This CDR3 reads CASSLTGKQPQHF. Written as DNA, the CDR3 is TGTGCCAGCAGCCTGACAGGGAAACAGCCCCAGCATTTT.